The 21 T cell receptor beta chains below all came from one sample that was sequenced in a study of shared clonotypes between healthy human individuals. Assay used: immunoSEQ multiplex PCR; TCRdb lists only in-frame clones, some missing. Of about 530,000 clones listed, over 60% are singletons. Sequencing was performed on PBMCs. The receptors were gathered from a woman aged 40 to 49 in good health. Some clones in this sample may be carry-over from other donors' samples.

This chain links TRBV19 with TRBJ2-1, with 11 bases identical to TRBD2. The CDR3 extends over 17 amino acids. The junction had 8 bases not matched to a gene; V was cut back by 0 bases and J by 7 bases. CDR1 is LNHDA and CDR2 is SQIVND in the germline V gene (reference sequence). The chain's CDR3 is CASSIDLSASGRNEQFF. CDR3 DNA sequence: TGTGCCAGTAGTATAGATCTATCGGCTAGCGGGAGGAATGAGCAGTTCTTC.

The chain couples TRBV30 to TRBJ1-4, with 9 positions matching TRBD1. Germline V gene data show CDR1 as GTSNPN and CDR2 as SVGIG (reference sequence). This CDR3 has 15 amino acids. Trimming removed 0 bases from V and 6 bases from J; junction bases left unmatched: 5. The CDR3: CAWSVGQGGDEKLFF. CDR3 nucleotide sequence: TGTGCCTGGAGTGTGGGACAGGGCGGGGATGAAAAACTGTTTTTT.

The J gene is TRBJ2-1, the V gene TRBV19, with a weak D call TRBD2 (5 bases). The CDR3 totals 15 residues. Germline V gene data show CDR1 as LNHDA and CDR2 as SQIVND (reference sequence). The ends were cut back, 3 bases at V and 9 bases at J, with 18 bases in the middle. The CDR3 region is CASSIAASSEGEQFF. The CDR3 DNA sequence: TGTGCCAGTAGTATCGCGGCTAGCTCCGAGGGTGAGCAGTTCTTC.

This clone has only a few counts. The V call is TRBV13, the J call TRBJ1-2; D gene ambiguous. V was cut by 1 base and J by 7 bases, with 7 bases left in between. Germline CDR1 PRHDT, CDR2 FYEKMQ (reference sequence). The CDR3 contains 12 residues. The CDR3 DNA is TGTGCCAGCAGCTTAGAAGTCTCTGGCTACACCTTC. Protein sequence: CASSLEVSGYTF.

The rearrangement links TRBV5-1 to TRBJ2-7, with D perhaps TRBD1 (6 bases). CDR1 is SGHRS, CDR2 YFSETQ, per germline. V lost 3 bases and J 6 bases, leaving 13 bases between the germline ends. The CDR3 loop spans 13 amino acids. CDR3 amino acids: CASSWGTIGEQYF. The CDR3 DNA reads TGCGCCAGCAGCTGGGGGACAATCGGCGAGCAGTACTTC.

In this sample, this clone turned up once. V gene TRBV28 combines with J gene TRBJ2-7; 7 positions match TRBD1. Germline V gene sequence: CDR1 MDHEN, CDR2 SYDVKM. With V trimmed by 5 bases and J by 3 bases, 10 bases remained unmatched. CDR3 length equals 15 residues. The chain's CDR3 is CASSPAGTDDYEQYF. The CDR3 region has the DNA TGTGCCAGCAGTCCGGCCGGGACAGATGACTACGAGCAGTACTTC.

Notes on this clone: Other DNA sequences of this sample code for an identical CDR3. The genes are TRBV19 and TRBJ2-7, with 7 bases identical to TRBD1. The CDR3 consists of 15 residues. Germline CDR1 and CDR2: LNHDA and SQIVND (reference sequence). Losses at the gene ends were 6 bases for V and 3 bases for J; bases not matched to a gene: 11. The CDR3 reads CASSLLGQDVYEQYF. The CDR3 coding sequence is TGTGCCAGTAGCCTTCTAGGACAGGATGTCTACGAGCAGTACTTC.

The V and J genes are TRBV5-8 and TRBJ1-1; the D is unclear. This CDR3 has 13 residues. The V gene lost 0 bases and the J gene lost 6 bases, with 9 bases spanning the gap. Germline loops: CDR1 SGHTS, CDR2 YDEGEE. In nucleotides, the CDR3 is TGTGCCAGCAGCTTGGTGGGATTACCTGAAGCTTTCTTT. Its translation: CASSLVGLPEAFF.

This clone was detected once. V gene TRBV11-2 combines with J gene TRBJ2-1, with 11 nucleotides matching TRBD2. This CDR3 has 16 residues. After removal of 1 base from V and 3 bases from J, the junction contained 2 bases not matched to a gene. The germline CDR1 and CDR2 sequences are SGHAT and FQNNGV. Here the CDR3 reads CASSLAGTSGYNEQFF. The CDR3 DNA reads as TGTGCCAGCAGCTTAGCCGGGACTAGCGGCTACAATGAGCAGTTCTTC.

For this clone: The same CDR3 arises from other DNA sequences in this sample as well. V usage is TRBV18 and J usage is TRBJ2-5; no clear D gene. V was clipped by 6 bases and J by 0 bases, with 8 bases between them. The CDR3 has 13 residues. Germline assignment: CDR1 KGHSH and CDR2 LQKENI. This CDR3 reads CASSPGNQETQYF. In nucleotides, the CDR3 is TGTGCCAGCTCCCCGGGCAACCAAGAGACCCAGTACTTC.

V and J are TRBV6-1 and TRBJ1-4; D is possibly TRBD1 (5 bases). V was shortened by 7 bases and J by 6 bases, with 15 bases between the two germline ends. Germline V gene lookup returns CDR1 MNHNS and CDR2 SASEGT. The CDR3 runs to 14 residues. The CDR3 nucleotides are TGTGCCAGCACCCGAGGGGTAAGGGATGAAAAACTGTTTTTT. This translates into CASTRGVRDEKLFF.

The V gene is TRBV5-4, the J gene TRBJ1-1; D gene ambiguous. V was trimmed by 1 base and J by 0 bases, leaving 7 bases between them. This CDR3 has 14 residues. Germline V CDR1 and CDR2: SGHNT, YYREEE (reference sequence). CDR3 coding DNA: TGTGCCAGCAGCTTGAAGGGTATGAACACTGAAGCTTTCTTT. Its translation is CASSLKGMNTEAFF.

This clone was detected only once. The V and J genes are TRBV5-4 and TRBJ2-2; D unresolved. Germline CDR1 is SGHNT and CDR2 is YYREEE (reference sequence). Trimming shortened V by 0 bases and J by 2 bases, and 8 bases separated the two germline ends. The CDR3 extends over 15 amino acids. Written as DNA, the CDR3 is TGTGCCAGCAGCTTGGGGGTACCTAACACCGGGGAGCTGTTTTTT. Protein sequence: CASSLGVPNTGELFF. The full variable domain, with the rest looked up from reference TRBV5-4 and TRBJ2-2, is ETGVTQSPTHLIKTRGQQVTLRCSSQSGHNTVSWYQQALGQGPQFIFQYYREEENGRGNFPPRFSGLQFPNYSSELNVNALELDDSALYLCASSLGVPNTGELFFGEGSRLTVL.

The chain employs TRBV6-5 and TRBJ2-2, with D tentatively TRBD2 (5 bases). The CDR3 runs 14 residues. CDR1 and CDR2 from the germline V gene are MNHEY and SVGAGI. Trimming cost V 4 bases and J 6 bases, with 12 bases left between them. CDR3 sequence reads: CASSSATRSGELFF. CDR3 DNA: TGTGCCAGCAGTTCCGCAACTAGATCCGGGGAGCTGTTTTTT.

CDR3 bases: TGCGCCCCTAGTATGGGTCTAGCGGGAGGGCCTACCTACAATGAGCAGTTCTTC. It yields the protein CAPSMGLAGGPTYNEQFF. The rearrangement joins TRBV10-1 to TRBJ2-1, with 12 bases matching TRBD2. The CDR3 is 18 residues long. Germline CDR1 and CDR2: WNHNN and SYGVQD (reference sequence). The ends lost 11 bases at V and 2 bases at J; junction bases unmatched: 16.

This chain uses TRBV5-1 with TRBJ2-5; 8 nucleotides agree with TRBD2. This CDR3 region has 14 residues. CDR1 is SGHRS and CDR2 is YFSETQ in the germline V gene. The V and J ends lost 3 bases and 1 base, in that order; junction bases with no gene match: 2. DNA of the CDR3: TGCGCCAGCAGCTCGGGAGGGGGCCAAGAGACCCAGTACTTC. Its protein is CASSSGGGQETQYF.

The chain carries TRBV6-6 and TRBJ1-1; 10 bases match TRBD1. The CDR3 is made up of 14 amino acids. CDR1 is MNHNY, CDR2 SVGAGI, per germline (reference sequence). V lost 9 bases, J lost 5 bases, and 9 bases stayed unmatched. The CDR3 reads CASLKRDRGTEAFF. CDR3 nucleotide sequence: TGTGCCAGTCTCAAACGGGACAGGGGAACTGAAGCTTTCTTT.

CDR3 sequence (DNA): TGTGCCAGCAGCTTGGAGGGGAGGGATCAGCCCCAGCATTTT. Protein: CASSLEGRDQPQHF. The chain has TRBV7-9 and TRBJ1-5, with a tentative D call TRBD1 (5 bases). CDR1 SEHNR and CDR2 FQNEAQ come from the germline V gene (reference sequence). The CDR3 totals 14 residues. V lost 3 bases to trimming and J lost 5 bases, with 11 bases between them. The full variable domain, completed using reference TRBV7-9 and TRBJ1-5, is DTGVSQNPRHKITKRGQNVTFRCDPISEHNRLYWYRQTLGQGPEFLTYFQNEAQLEKSRLLSDRFSAERPKGSFSTLEIQRTEQGDSAMYLCASSLEGRDQPQHFGDGTRLSIL.

The CDR3 nucleotides are TGTGCCAGTAGTAACCCCGGGGGCCACAATGAGCAGTTCTTC. Translated: CASSNPGGHNEQFF. The V call is TRBV19, the J call TRBJ2-1; the D gene could be TRBD1 or TRBD2 (6 bases each). Germline V gives CDR1 LNHDA, CDR2 SQIVND (reference sequence). CDR3 size: 14 residues. V was cut by 4 bases and J by 5 bases, with 12 bases left in between.

The chain links TRBV28 to TRBJ1-1; D is possibly TRBD1 (6 bases). The CDR3 loop spans 13 amino acids. V was pared by 6 bases and J by 4 bases, with 12 bases between. The germline gives CDR1 MDHEN, CDR2 SYDVKM. As DNA, the CDR3 is TGTGCCAGCAGACCCCAGGGGCGCACTGAAGCTTTCTTT. Its protein is CASRPQGRTEAFF.

This clone occurred a few times. This chain connects TRBV6-1 to TRBJ1-5; no firm D call. V was shortened by 5 bases and J by 6 bases, with 8 bases between the two germline ends. The CDR3 is 12 residues long. The germline V gene encodes CDR1 MNHNS and CDR2 SASEGT. CDR3 DNA: TGTGCCAGCAGTAGGGTTAGTCAGCCCCAGCATTTT. Protein product: CASSRVSQPQHF.